These T cell receptor beta chains were read from a single sample in a study of read filtering for tumor transcriptome and immune sequencing. TCRdb reprocessed the reads with MiXCR, giving one entry per CDR3 protein. Of about 39,000 distinct CDR3 sequences in the sample, 13% to 15% were seen once. The specimen was a population of CD138-negative cells sorted from bone marrow. These receptors all come from a donor aged 40 or older with multiple myeloma. Both conserved end residues are part of each CDR3.

V gene	J gene	CDR3 protein
TRBV15	TRBJ1-1	CATSFRDRVLAEAFF
TRBV19	TRBJ1-6	CASSAEDQGAFFPPLHF
TRBV20-1	TRBJ1-1	CSAPRGRVNTEAFF
TRBV5-1	TRBJ1-5	CASSRDGRSNQPQHF
TRBV7-8	TRBJ2-2	CASSLLGTGVGTGELFF
TRBV4-1	TRBJ1-5	CASSQGIGSNQPQHF
TRBV20-1	TRBJ2-3	CSARRSFGTDTQYF
TRBV6-1	TRBJ2-1	CAGRLAGVHNEQFF
TRBV9	TRBJ2-2	CASNGQGRRGELFF
TRBV3-1	TRBJ1-1	CASSQALQGPARGTEAFF
TRBV5-1	TRBJ2-5	CASSLGDSPVGETQYF
TRBV5-1	TRBJ2-3	CASTIVPGLDTQYF
TRBV28	TRBJ2-7	CASEATLWGHSYEQYF
TRBV10-3	TRBJ2-7	CAISEQGAAEQYF
TRBV18	TRBJ1-1	CASSPRASEAFF
TRBV20-1	TRBJ2-2	CSARDRRLAGEESGELFF
TRBV11-2	TRBJ2-5	CASGPGAQTQYF
TRBV3-1	TRBJ2-1	CASSQGAALSYNEQFF
TRBV6-6	TRBJ2-1	CASSYSVAAYNEQFF
TRBV27	TRBJ2-5	CASSPGTGSETQYF
TRBV5-1	TRBJ1-1	CASRSRDRTAYTEAFF
TRBV12-3/TRBV12-4	TRBJ1-4	CASSFGTLNGRLFF
TRBV6-6	TRBJ2-5	CASSYLDLGNGTQYF
TRBV6-1	TRBJ2-3	CASSGLAGGPLNTQYF
TRBV28	TRBJ2-1	CASSSGGYNEQFF
TRBV20-1	TRBJ2-7	CSVHEQYF
TRBV29-1	TRBJ1-1	CSVEDRVGTEAFF
TRBV15	TRBJ2-3	CATSRGRATDTQYF
TRBV15	TRBJ2-7	CATSRAPGLAGAYEQYF
TRBV7-2	TRBJ2-1	CASTSQRGALVQFF
TRBV6-5	TRBJ1-5	CASSRVPLLDQPQHF
TRBV4-1	TRBJ2-7	CASSRRQGDEQYF
TRBV7-7	TRBJ2-2	CASSLGARVETGELFF
TRBV20-1	TRBJ1-5	CSASTGLNQPQHF
TRBV7-2	TRBJ2-3	CASSFDSLGTDTQYF
TRBV20-1	TRBJ1-5	CSARAASNQPQHF
TRBV10-2	TRBJ1-2	CASSGRQYGYTF
TRBV20-1	TRBJ2-1	CSAGAWGGRAAEQFF
TRBV6-1	TRBJ1-5	CASSEASKANQPQHF
TRBV19	TRBJ1-2	CASNTDPNYGYTF
TRBV29-1	TRBJ2-1	CSVHVGSYNEQFF